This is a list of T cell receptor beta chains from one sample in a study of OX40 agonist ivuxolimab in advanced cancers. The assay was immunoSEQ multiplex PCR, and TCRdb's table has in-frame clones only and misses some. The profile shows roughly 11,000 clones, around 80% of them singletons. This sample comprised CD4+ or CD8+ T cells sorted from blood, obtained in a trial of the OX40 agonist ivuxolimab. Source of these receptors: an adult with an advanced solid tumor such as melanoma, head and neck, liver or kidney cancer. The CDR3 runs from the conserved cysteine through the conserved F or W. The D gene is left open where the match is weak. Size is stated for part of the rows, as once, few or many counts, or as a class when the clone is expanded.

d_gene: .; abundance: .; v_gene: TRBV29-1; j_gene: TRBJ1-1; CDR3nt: TGCAGCGTTGGGCAGAGCACTGAAGCTTTCTTT; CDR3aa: CSVGQSTEAFF
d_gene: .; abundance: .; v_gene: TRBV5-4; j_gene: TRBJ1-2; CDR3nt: TGTGCCAGCAGCTTGGGAGGCAGCAACTATGGCTACACCTTC; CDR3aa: CASSLGGSNYGYTF
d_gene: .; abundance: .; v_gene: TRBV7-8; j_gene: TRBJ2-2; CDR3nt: TGTGCCAGCAGCCCAATAAGGGGCACCGGGGAGCTGTTTTTT; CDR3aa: CASSPIRGTGELFF
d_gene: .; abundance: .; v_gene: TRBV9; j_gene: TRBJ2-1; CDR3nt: TGTGCCAGCAGCGACCGGGGGAATGACAATGAGCAGTTCTTC; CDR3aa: CASSDRGNDNEQFF
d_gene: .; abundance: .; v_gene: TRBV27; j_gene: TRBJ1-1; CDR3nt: TGTGCCAGCAGCCGCCCAGACACTGAAGCTTTCTTT; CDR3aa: CASSRPDTEAFF
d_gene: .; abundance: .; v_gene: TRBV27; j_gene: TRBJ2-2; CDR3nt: TGTGCCAGCAGTTCTCTTACCGGGGAGCTGTTTTTT; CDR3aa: CASSSLTGELFF
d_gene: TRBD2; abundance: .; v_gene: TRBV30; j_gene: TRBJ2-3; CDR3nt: TGTGCCTGGAGTGCAGCGGGGGGGAGCACAGATACGCAGTATTTT; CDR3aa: CAWSAAGGSTDTQYF
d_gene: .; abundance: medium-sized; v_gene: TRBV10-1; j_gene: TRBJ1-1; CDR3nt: TGCGCCAGCAGTGAGTCGGTAGTGTACCCAGCCACTGAAGCTTTCTTT; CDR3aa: CASSESVVYPATEAFF
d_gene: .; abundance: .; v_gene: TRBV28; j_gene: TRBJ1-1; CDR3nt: TGTGCCAGCAGTTCCTACAACACTGAAGCTTTCTTT; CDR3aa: CASSSYNTEAFF
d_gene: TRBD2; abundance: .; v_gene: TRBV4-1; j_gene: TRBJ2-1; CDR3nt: TGCGCCAGCAGCCAAGATAACCTAGCGGGGTTCTCCTACAATGAGCAGTTCTTC; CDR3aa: CASSQDNLAGFSYNEQFF
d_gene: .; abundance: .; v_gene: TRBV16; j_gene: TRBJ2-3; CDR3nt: TGTGCCAGCAGCCAATGGGGGCGAGATACGCAGTATTTT; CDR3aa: CASSQWGRDTQYF
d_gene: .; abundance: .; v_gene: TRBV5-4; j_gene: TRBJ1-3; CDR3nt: TGTGCCAGCAGCCAGGACAGCGGAAACACCATATATTTT; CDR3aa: CASSQDSGNTIYF
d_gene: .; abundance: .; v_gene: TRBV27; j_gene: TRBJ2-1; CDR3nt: TGTGCCAGCAGACTAGGACGGAACAATGAGCAGTTCTTC; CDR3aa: CASRLGRNNEQFF
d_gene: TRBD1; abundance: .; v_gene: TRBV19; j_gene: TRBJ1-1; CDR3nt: TGTGCCAGTAGTATGGCGGGACAGATGAACACTGAAGCTTTCTTT; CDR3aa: CASSMAGQMNTEAFF
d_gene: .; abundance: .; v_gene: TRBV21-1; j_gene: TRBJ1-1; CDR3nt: TGTGCCAGCAGCAAACGAGTATATGGGGGGCGGGACACTGAAGCTTTCTTT; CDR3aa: CASSKRVYGGRDTEAFF
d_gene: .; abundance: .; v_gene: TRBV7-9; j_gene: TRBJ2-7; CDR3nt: TGTGCCAGCAGCTTAGCTAGATCTTGGGACGACTTCTCCTACGAGCAGTACTTC; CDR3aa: CASSLARSWDDFSYEQYF
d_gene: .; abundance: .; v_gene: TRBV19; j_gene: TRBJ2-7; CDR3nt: TGTGCCAGTAGTGCAGGGTCGGGACAAATCTACGAGCAGTACTTC; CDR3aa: CASSAGSGQIYEQYF
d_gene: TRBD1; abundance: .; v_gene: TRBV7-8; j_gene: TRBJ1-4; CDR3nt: TGTGCCAGCAGCTTCGACAGGGCGAATGAAAAACTGTTTTTT; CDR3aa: CASSFDRANEKLFF
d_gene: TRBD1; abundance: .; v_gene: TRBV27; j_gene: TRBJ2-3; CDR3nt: TGTGCCAGCGGAACCGGGACAGGGTGGGCAGATACGCAGTATTTT; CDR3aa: CASGTGTGWADTQYF
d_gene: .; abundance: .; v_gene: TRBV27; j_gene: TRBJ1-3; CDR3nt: TGTGCCAGTAAACAGGCTCCCGGAAACACCATATATTTT; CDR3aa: CASKQAPGNTIYF
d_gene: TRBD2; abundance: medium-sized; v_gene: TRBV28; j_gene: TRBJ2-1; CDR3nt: TGTGCCAGCAGTTTAGCTAGCGGGAATGAGCAGTTCTTC; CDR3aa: CASSLASGNEQFF
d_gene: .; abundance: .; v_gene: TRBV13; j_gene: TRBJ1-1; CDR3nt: TGTGCCAGCAGCCCCTCCGGAGGTCCTGCGGCCACTGAAGCTTTCTTT; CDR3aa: CASSPSGGPAATEAFF
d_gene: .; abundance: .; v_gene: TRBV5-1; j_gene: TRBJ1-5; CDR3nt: TGCGCCAGCAGCAAAAATAGCAATCAGCCCCAGCATTTT; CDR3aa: CASSKNSNQPQHF
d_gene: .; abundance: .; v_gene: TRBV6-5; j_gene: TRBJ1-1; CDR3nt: TGTGCCAGCAGTTACGAGGGGCTGGGTGAAGCTTTCTTT; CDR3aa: CASSYEGLGEAFF
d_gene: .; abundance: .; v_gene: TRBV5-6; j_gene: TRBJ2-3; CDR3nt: TGTGCCAGCAGCTTCCTGGGGACCACAGATACGCAGTATTTT; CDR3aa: CASSFLGTTDTQYF
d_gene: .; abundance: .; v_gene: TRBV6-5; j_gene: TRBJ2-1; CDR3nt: TGTGCCAGCAGTCGGGCCGGTGGGGGGTACAATGAGCAGTTCTTC; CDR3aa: CASSRAGGGYNEQFF
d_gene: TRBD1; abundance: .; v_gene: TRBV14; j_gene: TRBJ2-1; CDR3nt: TGTGCCAGCAGCCAAGATTCTCCGACAGGGAACAATGAGCAGTTCTTC; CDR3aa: CASSQDSPTGNNEQFF
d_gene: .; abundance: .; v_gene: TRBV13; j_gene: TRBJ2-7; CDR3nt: TGTGCCAGCAGCACGGGACAAACCCGCGGCACCTACGAGCAGTACTTC; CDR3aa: CASSTGQTRGTYEQYF
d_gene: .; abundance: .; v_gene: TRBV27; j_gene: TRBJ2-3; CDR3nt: TGTGCCAGCAGTCGGGACCCGCTTTTGTATAGCACAGATACGCAGTATTTT; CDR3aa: CASSRDPLLYSTDTQYF
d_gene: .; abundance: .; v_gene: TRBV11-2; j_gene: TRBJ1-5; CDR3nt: TGTGCCAGCAGCTTAGATCACGGTGTTAGCAATCAGCCCCAGCATTTT; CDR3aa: CASSLDHGVSNQPQHF
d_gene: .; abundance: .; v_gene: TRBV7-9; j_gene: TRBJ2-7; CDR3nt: TGTGCCAGCAGCTTAGCCTCGGGACTTATGTCCTACGAGCAGTACTTC; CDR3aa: CASSLASGLMSYEQYF
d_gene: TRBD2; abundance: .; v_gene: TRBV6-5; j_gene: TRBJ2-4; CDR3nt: TGTGCCAGCAGTTACTCGAAAACAGGCGGGGGGAACATTCAGTACTTC; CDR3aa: CASSYSKTGGGNIQYF
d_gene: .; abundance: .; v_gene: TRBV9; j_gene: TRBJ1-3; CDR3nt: TGTGCCAGCAGCGTAGGAGAGGGAGGAGGAAACACCATATATTTT; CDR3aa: CASSVGEGGGNTIYF
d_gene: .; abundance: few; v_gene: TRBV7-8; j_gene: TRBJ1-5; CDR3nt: TGTGCCAGCAGCCCGTGGATGACAGTTAGCAATCAGCCCCAGCATTTT; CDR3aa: CASSPWMTVSNQPQHF
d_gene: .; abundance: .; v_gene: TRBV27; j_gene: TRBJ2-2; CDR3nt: TGTGCCAGCACTACGGGCGCCGGGGAGCTGTTTTTT; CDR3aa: CASTTGAGELFF
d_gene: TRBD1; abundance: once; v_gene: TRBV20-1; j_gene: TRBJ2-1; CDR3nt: TGCAGTGCTTTAGGGGGCGGGCGGCAGTTCTTC; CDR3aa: CSALGGGRQFF
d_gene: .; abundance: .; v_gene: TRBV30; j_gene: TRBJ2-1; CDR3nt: TGTGCCTGGAGTTGGGGGAGCTCCTACAATGAGCAGTTCTTC; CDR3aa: CAWSWGSSYNEQFF
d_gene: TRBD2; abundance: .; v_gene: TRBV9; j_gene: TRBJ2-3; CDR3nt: TGTGCCAGCAGCTCCCCTAGCGGGAGGGTGACTAGCACAGATACGCAGTATTTT; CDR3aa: CASSSPSGRVTSTDTQYF
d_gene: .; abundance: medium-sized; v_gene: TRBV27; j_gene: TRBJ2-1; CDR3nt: TGTGCCAGCATCCAAGGCAATGAGCAGTTCTTC; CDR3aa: CASIQGNEQFF
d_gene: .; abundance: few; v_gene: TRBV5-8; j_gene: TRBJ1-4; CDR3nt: TGTGCCAGCAGCTTGCATGGAGCGATTTATGAAAAACTGTTTTTT; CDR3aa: CASSLHGAIYEKLFF
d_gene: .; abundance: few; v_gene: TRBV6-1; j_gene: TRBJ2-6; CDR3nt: TGTGCCAGCAGTGAAGAGGACAGCTCTGGGGCCAACGTCCTGACTTTC; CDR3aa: CASSEEDSSGANVLTF
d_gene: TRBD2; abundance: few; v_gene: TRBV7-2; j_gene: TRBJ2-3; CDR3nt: TGTGCCAGCAGCTCGGGACTAGCGGGAACAGATACGCAGTATTTT; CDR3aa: CASSSGLAGTDTQYF
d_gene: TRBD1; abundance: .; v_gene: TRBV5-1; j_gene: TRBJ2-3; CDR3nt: TGCGCCAGCAGCTCGGGACAGGGGACAGATACGCAGTATTTT; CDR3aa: CASSSGQGTDTQYF
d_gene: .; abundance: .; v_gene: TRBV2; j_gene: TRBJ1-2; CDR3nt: TGTGCCAGCAGTGAATCGGACACTGCTATGGGCTACACCTTC; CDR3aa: CASSESDTAMGYTF
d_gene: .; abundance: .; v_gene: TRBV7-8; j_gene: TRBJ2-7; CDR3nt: TGTGCCAGCAGCCCCTTCCCCATTGGGTACGAGCAGTACTTC; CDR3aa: CASSPFPIGYEQYF
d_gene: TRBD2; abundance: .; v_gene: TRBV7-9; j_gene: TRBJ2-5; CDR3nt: TGTGCCAGCGCAATTAGCGGGAGGGTGGAGACCCAGTACTTC; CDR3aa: CASAISGRVETQYF
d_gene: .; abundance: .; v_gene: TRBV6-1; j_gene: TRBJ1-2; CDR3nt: TGTGCCAGCAGTGACGGGGGCTACTATGGCTACACCTTC; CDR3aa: CASSDGGYYGYTF
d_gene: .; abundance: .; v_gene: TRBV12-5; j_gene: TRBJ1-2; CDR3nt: TGTGCTAGTGCCCCGGGTGGGGACACAAACTATGGCTACACCTTC; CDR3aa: CASAPGGDTNYGYTF
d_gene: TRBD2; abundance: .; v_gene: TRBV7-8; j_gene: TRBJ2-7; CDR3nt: TGTGCCAGCAGCTTAGTGGCCAACCTAGCGGACTACGAGCAGTACTTC; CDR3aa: CASSLVANLADYEQYF
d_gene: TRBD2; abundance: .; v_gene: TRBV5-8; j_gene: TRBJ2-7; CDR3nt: TGTGCCAGCAGCTTTACTAGCGAGTACGAGCAGTACTTC; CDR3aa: CASSFTSEYEQYF
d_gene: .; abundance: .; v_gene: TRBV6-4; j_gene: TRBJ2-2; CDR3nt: TGTGCCAGCAGTGACTCGAGCAACACCGGGGAGCTGTTTTTT; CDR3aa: CASSDSSNTGELFF
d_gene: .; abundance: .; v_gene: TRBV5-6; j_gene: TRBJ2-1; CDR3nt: TGTGCCAGCAGCTGGGAATCGGTTGAGCAGTTCTTC; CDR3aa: CASSWESVEQFF
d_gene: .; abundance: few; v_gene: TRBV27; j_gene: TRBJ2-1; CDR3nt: TGTGCCAGCAGCCCGGGGGTCACGGGGTTAAGTGAGCAGTTCTTC; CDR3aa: CASSPGVTGLSEQFF
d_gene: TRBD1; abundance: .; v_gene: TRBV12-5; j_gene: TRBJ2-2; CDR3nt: TGTGCTAGTGGTTTTTCTCCAGGGGGCGATACCGGGGAGCTGTTTTTT; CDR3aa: CASGFSPGGDTGELFF
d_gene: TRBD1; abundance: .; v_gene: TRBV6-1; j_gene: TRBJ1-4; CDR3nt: TGTGCCAGCAGCGCCGGGACAGGGGGAGAAAAACTGTTTTTT; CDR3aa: CASSAGTGGEKLFF
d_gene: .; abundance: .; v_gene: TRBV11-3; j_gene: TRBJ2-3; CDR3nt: TGTGCCAGCAGCTTCTACGACGACACCGATACGCAGTATTTT; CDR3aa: CASSFYDDTDTQYF
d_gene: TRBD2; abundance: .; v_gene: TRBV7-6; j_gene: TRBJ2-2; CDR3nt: TGTGCCAGCAGCTTCGCGGGGGGTCCAAACACCGGGGAGCTGTTTTTT; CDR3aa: CASSFAGGPNTGELFF